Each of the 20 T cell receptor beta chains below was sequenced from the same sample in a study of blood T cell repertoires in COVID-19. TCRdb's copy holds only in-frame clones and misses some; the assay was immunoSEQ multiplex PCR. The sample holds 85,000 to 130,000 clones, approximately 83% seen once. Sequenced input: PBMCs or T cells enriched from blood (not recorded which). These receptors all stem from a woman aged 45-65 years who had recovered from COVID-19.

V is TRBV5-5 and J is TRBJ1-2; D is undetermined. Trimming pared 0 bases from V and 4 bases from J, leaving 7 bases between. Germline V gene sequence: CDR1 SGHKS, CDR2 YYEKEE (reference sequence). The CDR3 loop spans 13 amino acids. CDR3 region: CASSLDSLYGYTF. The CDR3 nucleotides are TGTGCCAGCAGCTTGGACAGTCTCTATGGCTACACCTTC.

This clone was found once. CDR3 region: CASSQVGGLGYTF. CDR3 nucleotides: TGTGCCAGCAGCCAAGTTGGCGGGTTAGGCTACACCTTC. J is TRBJ1-2 and V is TRBV14; D not certain. V was pared by 1 base and J by 8 bases, with 11 bases between. The germline gives CDR1 SGHDN, CDR2 FVKESK. This CDR3 spans 13 amino acids.

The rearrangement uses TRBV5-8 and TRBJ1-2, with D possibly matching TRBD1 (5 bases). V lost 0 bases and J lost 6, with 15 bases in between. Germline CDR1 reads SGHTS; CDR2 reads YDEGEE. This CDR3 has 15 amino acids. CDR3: CASSLAGRASNGYTF. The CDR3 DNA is TGTGCCAGCAGCTTGGCGGGCAGGGCATCAAATGGCTACACCTTC.

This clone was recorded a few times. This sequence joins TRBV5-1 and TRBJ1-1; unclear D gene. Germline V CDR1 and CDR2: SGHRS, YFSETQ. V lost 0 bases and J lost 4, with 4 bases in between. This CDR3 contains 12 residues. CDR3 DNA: TGCGCCAGCAGCTTGGGGGCCACTGAAGCTTTCTTT. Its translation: CASSLGATEAFF. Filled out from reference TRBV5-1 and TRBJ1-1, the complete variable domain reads KAGVTQTPRYLIKTRGQQVTLSCSPISGHRSVSWYQQTPGQGLQFLFEYFSETQRNKGNFPGRFSGRQFSNSRSEMNVSTLELGDSALYLCASSLGATEAFFGQGTRLTVV.

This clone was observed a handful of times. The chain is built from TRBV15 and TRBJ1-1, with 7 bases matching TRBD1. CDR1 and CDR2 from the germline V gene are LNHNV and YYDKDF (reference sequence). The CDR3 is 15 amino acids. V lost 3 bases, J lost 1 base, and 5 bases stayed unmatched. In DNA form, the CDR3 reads TGTGCCACCAGCAGTACACACAGGGGGAACACTGAAGCTTTCTTT. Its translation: CATSSTHRGNTEAFF.

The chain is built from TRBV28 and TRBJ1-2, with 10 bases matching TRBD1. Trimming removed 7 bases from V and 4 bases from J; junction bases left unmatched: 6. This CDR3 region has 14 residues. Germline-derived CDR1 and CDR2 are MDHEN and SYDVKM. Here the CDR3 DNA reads TGTGCCAGCATGGGGACAGGGGATTCCTATGGCTACACCTTC. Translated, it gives CASMGTGDSYGYTF.

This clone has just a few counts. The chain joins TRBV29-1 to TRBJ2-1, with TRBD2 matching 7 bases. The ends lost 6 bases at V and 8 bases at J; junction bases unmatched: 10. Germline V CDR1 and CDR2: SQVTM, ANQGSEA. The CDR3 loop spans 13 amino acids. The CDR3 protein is CSVHRGREYEQFF. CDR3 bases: TGCAGCGTGCACCGGGGGAGGGAATATGAGCAGTTCTTC.

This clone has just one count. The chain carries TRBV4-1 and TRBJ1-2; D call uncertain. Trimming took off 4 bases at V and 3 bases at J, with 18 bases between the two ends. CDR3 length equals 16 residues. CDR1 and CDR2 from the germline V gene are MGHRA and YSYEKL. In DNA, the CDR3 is TGCGCCAGCAGCCCGCCCGGGGTGGAGGCTGACTATGGCTACACCTTC. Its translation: CASSPPGVEADYGYTF.

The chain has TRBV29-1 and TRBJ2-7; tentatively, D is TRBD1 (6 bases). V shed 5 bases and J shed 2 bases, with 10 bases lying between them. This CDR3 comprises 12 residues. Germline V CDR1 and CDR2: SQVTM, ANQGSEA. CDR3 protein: CSVPAGAYEQYF. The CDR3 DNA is TGCAGCGTTCCCGCAGGGGCCTACGAGCAGTACTTC.

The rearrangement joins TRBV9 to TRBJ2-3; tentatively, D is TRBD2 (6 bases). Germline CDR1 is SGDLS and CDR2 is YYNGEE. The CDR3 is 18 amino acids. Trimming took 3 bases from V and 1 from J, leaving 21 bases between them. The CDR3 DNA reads TGTGCCAGCAGCGCAACTCGGGGGAGGTTAGGGCGCACAGATACGCAGTATTTT. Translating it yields CASSATRGRLGRTDTQYF.

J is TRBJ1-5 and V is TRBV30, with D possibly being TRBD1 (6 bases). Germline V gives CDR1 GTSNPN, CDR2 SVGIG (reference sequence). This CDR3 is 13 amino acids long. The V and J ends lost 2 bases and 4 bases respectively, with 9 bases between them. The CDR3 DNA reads TGTGCCTGGAGTAAGGGACAAAATCAGCCCCAGCATTTT. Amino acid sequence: CAWSKGQNQPQHF.

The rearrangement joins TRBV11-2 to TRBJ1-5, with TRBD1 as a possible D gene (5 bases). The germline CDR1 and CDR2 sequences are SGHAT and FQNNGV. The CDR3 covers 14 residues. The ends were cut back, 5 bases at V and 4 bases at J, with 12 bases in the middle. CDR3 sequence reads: CASSIDSPNQPQHF. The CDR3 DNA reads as TGTGCCAGCAGCATTGACAGCCCAAATCAGCCCCAGCATTTT.

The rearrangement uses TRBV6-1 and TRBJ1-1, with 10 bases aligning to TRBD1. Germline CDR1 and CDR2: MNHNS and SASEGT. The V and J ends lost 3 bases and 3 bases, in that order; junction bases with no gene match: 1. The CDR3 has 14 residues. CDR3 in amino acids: CASSEGQGHTEAFF. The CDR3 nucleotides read TGTGCCAGCAGTGAGGGACAGGGGCACACTGAAGCTTTCTTT.

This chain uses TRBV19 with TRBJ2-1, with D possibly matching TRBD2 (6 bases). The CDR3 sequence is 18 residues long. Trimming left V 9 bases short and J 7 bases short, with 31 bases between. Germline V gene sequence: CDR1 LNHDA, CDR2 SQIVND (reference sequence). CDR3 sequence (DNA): TGTGCCAGCTACCCGGCCGCGGGAAATAGCTGGAGGGTTAATGAGCAGTTCTTC. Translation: CASYPAAGNSWRVNEQFF.

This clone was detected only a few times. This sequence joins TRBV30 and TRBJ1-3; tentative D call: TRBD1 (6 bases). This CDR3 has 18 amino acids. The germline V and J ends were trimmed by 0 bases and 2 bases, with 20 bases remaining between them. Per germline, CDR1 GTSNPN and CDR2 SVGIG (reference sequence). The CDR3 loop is CAWSVVFPGVTPGNTIYF. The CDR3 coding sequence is TGTGCCTGGAGTGTAGTATTCCCAGGGGTCACCCCTGGAAACACCATATATTTT.

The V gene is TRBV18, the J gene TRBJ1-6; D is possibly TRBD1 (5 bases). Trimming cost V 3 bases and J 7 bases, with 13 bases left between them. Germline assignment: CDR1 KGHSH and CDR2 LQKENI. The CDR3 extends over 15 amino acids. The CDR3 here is CASSPQGADNSPLHF. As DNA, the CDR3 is TGTGCCAGCTCACCCCAAGGGGCTGACAATTCACCCCTCCACTTT.

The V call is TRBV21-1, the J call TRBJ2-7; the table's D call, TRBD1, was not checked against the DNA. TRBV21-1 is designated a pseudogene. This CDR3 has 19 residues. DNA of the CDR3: TGTGCCAGCAGCAAATGCCCCAAAGGGGCAAAAATCCGCGACTACGAGCAGTACTTC. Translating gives CASSKCPKGAKIRDYEQYF.

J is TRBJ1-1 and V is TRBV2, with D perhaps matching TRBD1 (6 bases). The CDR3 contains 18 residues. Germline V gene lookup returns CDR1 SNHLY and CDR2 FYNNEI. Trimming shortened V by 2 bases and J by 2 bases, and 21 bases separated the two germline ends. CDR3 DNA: TGTGCCAGCAGTGAAACAATTGGGCGGGGGCGAATTAACACTGAAGCTTTCTTT. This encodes CASSETIGRGRINTEAFF.

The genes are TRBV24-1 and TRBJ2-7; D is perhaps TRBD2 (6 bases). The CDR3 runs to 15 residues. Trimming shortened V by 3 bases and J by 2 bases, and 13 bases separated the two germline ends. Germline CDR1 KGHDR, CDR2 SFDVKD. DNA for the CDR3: TGTGCCACCAGTGATCCCGGGACGGGGGCCTACGAGCAGTACTTC. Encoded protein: CATSDPGTGAYEQYF.

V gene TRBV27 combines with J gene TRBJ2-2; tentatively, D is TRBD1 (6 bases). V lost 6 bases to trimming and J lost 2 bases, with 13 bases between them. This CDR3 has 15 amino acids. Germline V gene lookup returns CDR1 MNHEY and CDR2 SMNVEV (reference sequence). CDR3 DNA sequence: TGTGCCAGCAGAAGGGCGACAGGAAACACCGGGGAGCTGTTTTTT. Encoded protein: CASRRATGNTGELFF.